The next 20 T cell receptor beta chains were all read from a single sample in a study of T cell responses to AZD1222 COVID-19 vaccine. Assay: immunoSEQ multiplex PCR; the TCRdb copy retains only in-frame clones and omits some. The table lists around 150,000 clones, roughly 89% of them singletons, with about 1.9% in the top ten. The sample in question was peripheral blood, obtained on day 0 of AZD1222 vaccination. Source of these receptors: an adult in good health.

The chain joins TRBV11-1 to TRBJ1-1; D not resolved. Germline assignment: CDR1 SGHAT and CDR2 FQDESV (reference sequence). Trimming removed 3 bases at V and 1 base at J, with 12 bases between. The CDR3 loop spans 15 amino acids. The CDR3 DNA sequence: TGTGCCAGCAGCTTCAATAGTCCGGGGAACACTGAAGCTTTCTTT. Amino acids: CASSFNSPGNTEAFF. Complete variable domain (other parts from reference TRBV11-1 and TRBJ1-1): EAEVAQSPRYKITEKSQAVAFWCDPISGHATLYWYRQILGQGPELLVQFQDESVVDDSQLPKDRFSAERLKGVDSTLKIQPAELGDSAMYLCASSFNSPGNTEAFFGQGTRLTVV.

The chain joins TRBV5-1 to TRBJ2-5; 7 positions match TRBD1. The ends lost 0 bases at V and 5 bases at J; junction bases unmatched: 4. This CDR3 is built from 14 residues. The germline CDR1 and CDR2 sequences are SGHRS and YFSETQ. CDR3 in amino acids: CASSLEGASETQYF. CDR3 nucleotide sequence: TGCGCCAGCAGCTTGGAGGGGGCGAGCGAGACCCAGTACTTC.

The CDR3: CASSVSQYEQYF. In DNA form, the CDR3 reads TGTGCCAGCAGCGTATCACAGTACGAGCAGTACTTC. The rearrangement joins TRBV7-9 to TRBJ2-7; D is unresolved. This CDR3 is 12 amino acids long. In germline, CDR1 is SEHNR, CDR2 FQNEAQ (reference sequence). V dropped 5 bases and J dropped 4 bases, with 9 bases sitting between them.

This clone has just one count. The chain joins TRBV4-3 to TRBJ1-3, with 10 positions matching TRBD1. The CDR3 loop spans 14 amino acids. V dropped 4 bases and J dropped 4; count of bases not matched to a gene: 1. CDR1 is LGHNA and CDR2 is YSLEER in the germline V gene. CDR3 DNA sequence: TGCGCCAGCAGCCCGGGACAGGGGGGAAACACCATATATTTT. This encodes CASSPGQGGNTIYF.

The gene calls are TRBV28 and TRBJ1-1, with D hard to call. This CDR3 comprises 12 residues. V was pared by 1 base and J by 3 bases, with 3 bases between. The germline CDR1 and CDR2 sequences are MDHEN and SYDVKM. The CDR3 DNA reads TGTGCCAGCAGTTTATACGACACTGAAGCTTTCTTT. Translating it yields CASSLYDTEAFF.

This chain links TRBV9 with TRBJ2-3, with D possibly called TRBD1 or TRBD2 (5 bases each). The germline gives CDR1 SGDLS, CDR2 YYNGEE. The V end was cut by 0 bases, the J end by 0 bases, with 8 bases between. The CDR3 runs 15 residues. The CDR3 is CASSVVWGSTDTQYF. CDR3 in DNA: TGTGCCAGCAGCGTAGTTTGGGGGAGCACAGATACGCAGTATTTT.

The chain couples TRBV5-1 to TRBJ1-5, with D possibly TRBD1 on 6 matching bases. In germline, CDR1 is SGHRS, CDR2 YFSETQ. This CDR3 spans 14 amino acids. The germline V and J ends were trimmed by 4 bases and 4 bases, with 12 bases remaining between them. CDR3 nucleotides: TGCGCCAGCAGCCTACAGGGAAGGAATCAGCCCCAGCATTTT. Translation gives CASSLQGRNQPQHF.

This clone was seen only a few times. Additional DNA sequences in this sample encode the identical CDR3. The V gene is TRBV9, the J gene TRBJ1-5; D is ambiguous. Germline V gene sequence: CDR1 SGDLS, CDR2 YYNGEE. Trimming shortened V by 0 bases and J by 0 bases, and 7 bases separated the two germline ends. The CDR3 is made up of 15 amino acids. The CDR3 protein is CASSVDSYSNQPQHF. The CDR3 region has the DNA TGTGCCAGCAGCGTAGACAGCTATAGCAATCAGCCCCAGCATTTT.

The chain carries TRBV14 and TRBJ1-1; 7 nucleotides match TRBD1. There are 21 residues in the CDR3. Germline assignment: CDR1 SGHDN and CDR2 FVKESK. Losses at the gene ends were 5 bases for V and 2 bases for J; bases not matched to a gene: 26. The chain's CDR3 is CASSFFTISGTVPTLNTEAFF. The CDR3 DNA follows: TGTGCCAGCAGCTTTTTTACGATTTCCGGGACAGTTCCGACTTTAAACACTGAAGCTTTCTTT.

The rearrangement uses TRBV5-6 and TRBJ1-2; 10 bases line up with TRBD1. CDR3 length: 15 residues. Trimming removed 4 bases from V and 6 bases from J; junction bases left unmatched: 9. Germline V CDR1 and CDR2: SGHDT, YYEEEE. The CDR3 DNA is TGTGCCAGCAGCGACCCGGGACAGGGGATTCATGGCTACACCTTC. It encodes CASSDPGQGIHGYTF.

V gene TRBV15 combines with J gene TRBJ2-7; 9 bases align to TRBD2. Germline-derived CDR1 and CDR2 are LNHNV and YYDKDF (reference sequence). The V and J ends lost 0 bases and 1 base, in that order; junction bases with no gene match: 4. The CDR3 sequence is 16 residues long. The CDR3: CATSRDPTSGSYEQYF. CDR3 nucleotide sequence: TGTGCCACCAGCAGAGATCCGACTAGCGGTTCCTACGAGCAGTACTTC.

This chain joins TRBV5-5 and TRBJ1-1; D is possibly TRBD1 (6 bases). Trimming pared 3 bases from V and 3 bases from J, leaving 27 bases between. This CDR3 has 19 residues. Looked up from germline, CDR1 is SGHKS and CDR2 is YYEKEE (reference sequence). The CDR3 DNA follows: TGTGCCAGCAGCTCAAACCTAGCGGGACTCTTAAGGGGGGACACTGAAGCTTTCTTT. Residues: CASSSNLAGLLRGDTEAFF.

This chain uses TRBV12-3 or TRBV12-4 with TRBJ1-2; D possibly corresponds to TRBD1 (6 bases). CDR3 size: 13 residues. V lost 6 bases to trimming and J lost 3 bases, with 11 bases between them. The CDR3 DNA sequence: TGTGCCAGCAGCCCTCAGGGGTACTATGGCTACACCTTC. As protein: CASSPQGYYGYTF.

CDR3 coding DNA: TGTGCCAGCAGCTCTATCACCGCCCGATCAGGGACTGAAGCTTTCTTT. Amino acids: CASSSITARSGTEAFF. The gene calls are TRBV7-2 and TRBJ1-1; tentative D call: TRBD1 (5 bases). The CDR3 loop spans 16 amino acids. Trimming took off 4 bases at V and 5 bases at J, with 20 bases between the two ends. The germline CDR1 and CDR2 sequences are SGHTA and FQGNSA.

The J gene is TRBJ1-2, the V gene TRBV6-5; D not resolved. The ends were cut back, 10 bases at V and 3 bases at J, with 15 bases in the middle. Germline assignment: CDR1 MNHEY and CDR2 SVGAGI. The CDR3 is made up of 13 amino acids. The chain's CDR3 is CATGRPGDYGYTF. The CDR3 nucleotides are TGTGCCACGGGAAGACCCGGAGACTATGGCTACACCTTC.

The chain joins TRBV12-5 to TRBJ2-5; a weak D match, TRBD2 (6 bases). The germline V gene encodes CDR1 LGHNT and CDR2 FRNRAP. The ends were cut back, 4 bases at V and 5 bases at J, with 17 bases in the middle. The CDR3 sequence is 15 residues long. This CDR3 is CASGSADNRGETQYF. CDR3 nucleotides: TGTGCTAGTGGTTCCGCGGACAATCGGGGGGAGACCCAGTACTTC.

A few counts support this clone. The CDR3 reads CASSPYRVAEAFF. The CDR3, as DNA: TGTGCCAGCAGCCCCTACAGGGTCGCTGAAGCTTTCTTT. This sequence joins TRBV11-1 and TRBJ1-1, with D possibly being TRBD1 (6 bases). In germline, CDR1 is SGHAT, CDR2 FQDESV (reference sequence). The CDR3 covers 13 residues. Trimming left V 5 bases short and J 6 bases short, with 13 bases between.

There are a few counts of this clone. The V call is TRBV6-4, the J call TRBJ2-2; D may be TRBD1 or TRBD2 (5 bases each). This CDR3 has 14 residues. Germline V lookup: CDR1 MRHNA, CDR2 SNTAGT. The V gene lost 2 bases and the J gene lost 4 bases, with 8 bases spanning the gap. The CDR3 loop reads CASSDRDVTGELFF. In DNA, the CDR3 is TGTGCCAGCAGTGACAGGGACGTCACCGGGGAGCTGTTTTTT.

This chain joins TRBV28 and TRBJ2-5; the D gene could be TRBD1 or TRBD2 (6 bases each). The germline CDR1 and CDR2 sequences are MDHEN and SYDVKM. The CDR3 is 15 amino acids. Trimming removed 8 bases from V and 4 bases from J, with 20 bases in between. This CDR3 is CASLGGGRLRETQYF. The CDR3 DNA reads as TGTGCCAGCCTAGGGGGAGGCAGGCTTCGAGAGACCCAGTACTTC.

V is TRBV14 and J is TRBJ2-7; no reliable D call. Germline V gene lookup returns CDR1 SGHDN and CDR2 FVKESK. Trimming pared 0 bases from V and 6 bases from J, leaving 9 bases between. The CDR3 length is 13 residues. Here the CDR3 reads CASSQDLQLEQYF. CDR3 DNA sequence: TGTGCCAGCAGCCAAGATCTCCAGCTCGAGCAGTACTTC. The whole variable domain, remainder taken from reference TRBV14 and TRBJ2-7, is EAGVTQFPSHSVIEKGQTVTLRCDPISGHDNLYWYRRVMGKEIKFLLHFVKESKQDESGMPNNRFLAERTGGTYSTLKVQPAELEDSGVYFCASSQDLQLEQYFGPGTRLTVT.